This record looks at one TCR beta chain sequence and its context. The antigen is unknown. Donors were healthy HIV-negative adults without recent acute infections or vaccinations. The data derive from a study of shared clonotypes between healthy human individuals. Study conclusions and caveats: The study found roughly 5% of naive CD4 clonotypes shared across a handful of donors. Generally, estimated richness proved larger in naive subsets than it did in memory subsets.

The CDR3 extends over 16 amino acids. Germline CDR1 and CDR2: SGHRS and YFSETQ. V lost 0 bases and J lost 4, with 15 bases in between. Libraries were prepared by immunoSEQ multiplex PCR; TCRdb keeps only in-frame clonotypes and omits some of them. The sample consists of 2 million to 3 million clones, roughly 93% of them appearing once. This sequence joins TRBV5-1 and TRBJ2-3; perhaps TRBD1 as D (5 bases). Material for sequencing was naive CD4+ T cells from PBMCs. Noted subset: CD45RA+ positively selected. The sequence was collected from a man aged 18 to 30 in good health. Some clones in this sample may be carry-over from other donors' samples. The chain's CDR3 is CASSLEQAPVADTQYF. For the CDR3, the DNA is TGCGCCAGCAGCTTGGAACAGGCCCCGGTCGCAGATACGCAGTATTTT.